This T cell receptor beta chain appears in the sequencing data of a study of blood T cell repertoires in COVID-19. For the study at large: COVID-19 samples from acute and convalescent phases originated in the United States, Italy and Spain. In each case, the material was cDNA or gDNA derived from T cells, B-cell-depleted T cells, or PBMCs.

In the authors' workflow: It was from reference gene primer amplification that nucleated cell counts were estimated. Assay: immunoSEQ multiplex PCR; the TCRdb copy retains only in-frame clones and omits some. The D gene and trimming were derived from the DNA, and the V and J assignments and clone size from that table. Here the sample spans tens of thousands of clones, approximately 91% being singletons. This clone was detected a few times. Germline-derived CDR1 and CDR2 are SGHVS and FQNEAQ. This CDR3 is built from 15 residues. Trimming removed 4 bases from V and 6 bases from J, with 16 bases in between.

The source is a human donor in a cohort sampled during active COVID-19. The sequenced sample consisted of peripheral blood. The chain combines TRBV7-8 with TRBJ1-5, with D tentatively TRBD1 (5 bases). CDR3 nucleotide sequence: TGTGCCAGCAGCTCCGGTCGGGGGATACCTCAGCCCCAGCATTTT. This sequence encodes CASSSGRGIPQPQHF.